This T cell receptor (beta chain) is drawn from a study of OX40 agonist ivuxolimab in advanced cancers. Profiled with immunoSEQ multiplex PCR; TCRdb holds only in-frame clones, not every one. This sample has over 70,000 clones, with 89% found just once. Germline trimming cut 5 bases from V and 7 bases from J; bases unmatched to any gene: 10. Germline V gene sequence: CDR1 LNHDA, CDR2 SQIVND (reference sequence). CDR3 length: 14 residues. V usage is TRBV19 and J usage is TRBJ1-1; 7 bases map to TRBD1. The sample was CD4+ or CD8+ T cells sorted from blood, taken in a trial of the OX40 agonist ivuxolimab. The clonotype originates from an adult with an advanced solid tumor such as melanoma, head and neck, liver or kidney cancer. CDR3 amino acids: CASSAESGQNEAFF. The CDR3 bases are TGTGCCAGTAGTGCCGAGTCGGGACAGAATGAAGCTTTCTTT.